This record concerns one T cell receptor beta chain sequence. Every donor was a Caucasian adult from Nashville, Tennessee. V lost 5 bases and J lost 3, with 13 bases in between. There are 14 residues in the CDR3. Germline V gives CDR1 LNHDA, CDR2 SQIVND (reference sequence). Some 32,000 T cell genomes, or approximately 190 ng DNA, went into the sorted-subset replicate PCRs. The method was immunoSEQ multiplex PCR; TCRdb's version includes in-frame clones alone and lacks a portion of them. The sample includes under 850,000 clones, over 55% seen only once; the top ten take around 1.8%. This sample was included in a study of shared clonotypes between healthy human individuals.

The clonotype was recovered from a woman in her 30s in good health. The sample taken for sequencing was memory CD4+ T cells sorted from blood. Regarding subset: CD45RA-negative fraction. The V and J genes are TRBV19 and TRBJ1-2; TRBD1 is a possible D gene (5 bases). CDR3 in amino acids: CASSWQGFYYGYTF. The CDR3 DNA reads as TGTGCCAGTAGTTGGCAGGGTTTTTACTATGGCTACACCTTC.